This is a list of T cell receptor beta chains from one sample in a study of cytomegalovirus exposure and HLA in healthy donors. Only in-frame clones appear in the TCRdb table, and some are missing; sequencing was by immunoSEQ multiplex PCR. The table has hundreds of thousands of clones, roughly 85% seen once; the top ten hold approximately 0.8%. Sequencing input: PBMCs. The receptors shown here come from a young woman in good health and CMV-seronegative. Both conserved end residues are part of each CDR3. Each record gives: D gene, V gene, J gene, CDR3 length, clone size, CDR3 protein, CDR3 DNA. D genes are given only for firm matches. Clone size is shown for a subset of rows, as once, few, many or a class of expanded clone.

-	TRBV18	TRBJ1-4	16	-	CASSPIPAGSNEKLFF	TGTGCCAGCTCACCAATCCCCGCAGGCTCTAATGAAAAACTGTTTTTT
-	TRBV14	TRBJ2-3	14	-	CASSQEGGRDTQYF	TGTGCCAGCAGCCAAGAGGGAGGACGAGATACGCAGTATTTT
-	TRBV5-1	TRBJ1-1	12	few	CASSLGGPEAFF	TGCGCCAGCAGCTTGGGGGGCCCTGAAGCTTTCTTT
TRBD2	TRBV30	TRBJ2-3	15	-	CAWSVPSGITDTQYF	TGTGCCTGGAGTGTGCCTAGCGGAATCACAGATACGCAGTATTTT
-	TRBV4-1	TRBJ2-7	16	-	CASSQDPLAQTYEQYF	TGCGCCAGCAGCCAAGATCCCCTAGCGCAAACCTACGAGCAGTACTTC
TRBD1	TRBV7-9	TRBJ1-6	18	few	CASSISRGGDRGNSPLHF	TGTGCCAGCAGCATATCTAGGGGGGGAGACAGGGGAAATTCACCCCTCCACTTT
TRBD2	TRBV9	TRBJ2-1	16	-	CASSVGLAGSYNEQFF	TGTGCCAGCAGCGTCGGACTAGCGGGGTCCTACAATGAGCAGTTCTTC
-	TRBV27	TRBJ1-2	15	few	CASSLAGTLNYGYTF	TGTGCCAGCAGTTTAGCGGGGACCCTTAACTATGGCTACACCTTC
-	TRBV18	TRBJ1-1	18	-	CASSPNAKAGGGGTEAFF	TGTGCCAGCTCACCGAACGCCAAGGCCGGGGGCGGGGGGACTGAAGCTTTCTTT
-	TRBV28	TRBJ2-5	13	once	CASSPTGGETQYF	TGTGCCAGCAGTCCCACCGGGGGAGAGACCCAGTACTTC
TRBD1	TRBV5-6	TRBJ2-7	14	-	CASSYRDRQYEQYF	TGTGCCAGCAGCTACCGGGACAGGCAATACGAGCAGTACTTC
TRBD1	TRBV29-1	TRBJ1-2	11	-	CSVRQGDGYTF	TGCAGCGTTCGACAGGGGGATGGCTACACCTTC
TRBD2	TRBV30	TRBJ2-1	16	-	CAWRLAGGHRYNEQFF	TGTGCCTGGAGACTAGCGGGAGGGCATCGCTACAATGAGCAGTTCTTC
TRBD2	TRBV28	TRBJ2-5	18	-	CASSPWGTSGRGRETQYF	TGTGCCAGCAGTCCATGGGGGACTAGCGGGAGGGGTCGAGAGACCCAGTACTTC
-	TRBV29-1	TRBJ2-3	13	-	CSVTSYSTDTQYF	TGCAGCGTTACTTCTTATTCCACAGATACGCAGTATTTT
-	TRBV19	TRBJ2-1	15	once	CASSPLGGTRDEQFF	TGTGCCAGTAGTCCCCTTGGGGGGACGAGGGATGAGCAGTTCTTC
TRBD1	TRBV5-4	TRBJ2-7	15	-	CASSLVTGGGYEQYF	TGTGCCAGCAGCCTCGTGACAGGGGGCGGCTACGAGCAGTACTTC
TRBD2	TRBV30	TRBJ2-7	12	-	CAWSPGGYEQYF	TGTGCCTGGAGTCCGGGGGGCTACGAGCAGTACTTC
-	TRBV13	TRBJ2-7	18	-	CASSWGTSRDTPGYEQYF	TGTGCCAGCAGCTGGGGGACAAGCCGGGACACCCCGGGTTACGAGCAGTACTTC
-	TRBV11-2	TRBJ2-5	14	-	CASSSSGPGETQYF	TGTGCCAGCAGCTCAAGCGGGCCCGGAGAGACCCAGTACTTC
TRBD2	TRBV15	TRBJ2-5	15	-	CATSPRTSGLETQYF	TGTGCCACCAGCCCGCGGACTAGCGGGTTAGAGACCCAGTACTTC
-	TRBV10-3	TRBJ2-5	13	-	CAISDPPRETQYF	TGTGCCATCAGTGACCCTCCCCGAGAGACCCAGTACTTC
-	TRBV5-1	TRBJ1-4	16	-	CASSPKWGAGGEKLFF	TGCGCCAGCAGCCCGAAGTGGGGAGCGGGGGGTGAAAAACTGTTTTTT
-	TRBV7-8	TRBJ2-7	14	-	CASSLASGRGEQYF	TGTGCCAGCAGCTTAGCTAGCGGCCGTGGGGAGCAGTACTTC
-	TRBV2	TRBJ2-1	16	-	CASTSTLASGDNEQFF	TGTGCCAGCACCTCAACTCTAGCGTCGGGGGACAATGAGCAGTTCTTC
TRBD1	TRBV11-2	TRBJ2-3	14	few	CAGGDRGRTDTQYF	TGTGCCGGTGGGGACAGGGGGCGGACAGATACGCAGTATTTT
-	TRBV28	TRBJ1-5	15	-	CASTSPRGRNQPQHF	TGTGCCAGCACCTCCCCTAGGGGGAGAAATCAGCCCCAGCATTTT
TRBD1	TRBV6-1	TRBJ1-1	15	-	CASSLTGTGNTEAFF	TGTGCCAGCAGTCTGACAGGGACGGGAAACACTGAAGCTTTCTTT
-	TRBV11-2	TRBJ2-1	14	-	CASSLIGSVDEQFF	TGTGCCAGCAGCTTAATCGGGAGTGTTGATGAGCAGTTCTTC
-	TRBV9	TRBJ1-2	17	once	CASSLLEGANHPYGYTF	TGTGCCAGCAGCTTATTGGAAGGGGCCAACCATCCATATGGCTACACCTTC
TRBD1	TRBV7-6	TRBJ2-1	14	-	CASSLTGLSSEQFF	TGTGCCAGCAGCCTGACAGGGCTGTCTTCGGAGCAGTTCTTC
TRBD1	TRBV15	TRBJ1-2	15	-	CATSTGQGTRWGYTF	TGTGCCACCAGCACGGGACAGGGGACCCGGTGGGGCTACACCTTC
-	TRBV7-8	TRBJ2-1	15	-	CASSSDRSTYNEQFF	TGTGCCAGCAGCTCTGACAGGTCTACCTACAATGAGCAGTTCTTC
-	TRBV9	TRBJ1-2	13	-	CASSVGSSYGYTF	TGTGCCAGCAGCGTAGGTTCCTCCTATGGCTACACCTTC
TRBD2	TRBV5-4	TRBJ2-2	16	few	CASSPGLAGVPGELFF	TGTGCCAGCAGCCCGGGACTAGCGGGAGTGCCCGGGGAGCTGTTTTTT
TRBD1	TRBV15	TRBJ1-5	15	-	CATSSWTGSNQPQHF	TGTGCCACCAGCAGTTGGACAGGTAGCAATCAGCCCCAGCATTTT
TRBD1	TRBV29-1	TRBJ1-2	15	-	CSVDREFKESYGYTF	TGCAGCGTCGACAGGGAATTCAAAGAGAGCTATGGCTACACCTTC
-	TRBV7-2	TRBJ2-7	14	-	CASSLYGGPYEQYF	TGTGCCAGCAGCTTATACGGGGGACCCTACGAGCAGTACTTC
-	TRBV27	TRBJ2-7	14	-	CASRNVGSSYEQYF	TGTGCCAGCAGGAACGTAGGGAGCTCCTACGAGCAGTACTTC
TRBD1	TRBV11-2	TRBJ1-2	12	-	CASSGDRYGYTF	TGTGCCAGCAGCGGGGACAGATATGGCTACACCTTC
-	TRBV4-2	TRBJ1-1	12	-	CASSPDGFEAFF	TGTGCCAGCAGCCCAGACGGTTTTGAAGCTTTCTTT
TRBD1	TRBV7-8	TRBJ2-1	13	-	CASSLDRGDEQFF	TGTGCCAGCAGCTTGGACAGGGGCGATGAGCAGTTCTTC
-	TRBV9	TRBJ2-2	14	-	CASSVVGSAGELFF	TGTGCCAGCAGCGTAGTTGGCAGCGCCGGGGAGCTGTTTTTT
-	TRBV30	TRBJ1-5	14	-	CAWSTEISNQPQHF	TGTGCCTGGAGTACTGAGATCAGCAATCAGCCCCAGCATTTT
-	TRBV4-1	TRBJ1-1	16	-	CASSQEFQGKKTEAFF	TGCGCCAGCAGCCAAGAATTCCAGGGAAAGAAAACTGAAGCTTTCTTT
-	TRBV9	TRBJ1-5	14	-	CASGPAGGNQPQHF	TGTGCCAGCGGCCCCGCTGGAGGCAATCAGCCCCAGCATTTT
TRBD2	TRBV5-1	TRBJ2-7	17	few	CASSWASGSGSPREQYF	TGCGCCAGCAGCTGGGCTAGCGGGTCCGGAAGCCCTAGGGAGCAGTACTTC
-	TRBV18	TRBJ2-7	15	few	CASSPPPGLSYEQYF	TGTGCCAGCTCACCACCGCCAGGGCTTAGCTACGAGCAGTACTTC
TRBD2	TRBV5-1	TRBJ2-1	17	-	CASSLGLAGVTYNEQFF	TGCGCCAGCAGCTTGGGACTAGCGGGAGTTACCTACAATGAGCAGTTCTTC
-	TRBV28	TRBJ2-1	13	-	CARPGTSYNEQFF	TGTGCCAGACCCGGGACATCGTACAATGAGCAGTTCTTC
-	TRBV1	TRBJ2-7	21	-	CTSSQAAAKGGWAEASYEQYF	TGCACCAGCAGCCAAGCGGCGGCGAAGGGTGGTTGGGCGGAGGCCTCCTACGAGCAGTACTTC
TRBD1	TRBV5-1	TRBJ2-6	18	-	CASRDRGPQSSGANVLTF	TGCGCCAGCCGGGACAGGGGGCCCCAATCCTCTGGGGCCAACGTCCTGACTTTC
TRBD1	TRBV6-1	TRBJ1-2	13	-	CASKGQVNYGYTF	TGTGCCAGCAAGGGACAGGTTAACTATGGCTACACCTTC
TRBD1	TRBV5-6	TRBJ2-6	18	-	CASRLMGTGSSGANVLTF	TGTGCCAGCAGGCTAATGGGGACAGGAAGCTCTGGGGCCAACGTCCTGACTTTC
-	TRBV27	TRBJ1-3	17	-	CARYPGLRSNSGNTIYF	TGTGCCAGATATCCGGGACTGAGATCAAACTCTGGAAACACCATATATTTT